This TCR beta chain was profiled in a study of blood T cell repertoires in COVID-19. Study information: The samples span acute and convalescent COVID-19 from the United States, Italy and Spain. T cells, B-cell-depleted T cells, or PBMCs supplied cDNA or gDNA.

Clones were read by immunoSEQ multiplex PCR, and TCRdb kept only the in-frame ones, dropping some. The sample records about 140,000 clones, about 79% being singletons. V was shortened by 4 bases and J by 2 bases, with 13 bases between the two germline ends. Germline loops: CDR1 SGHRS, CDR2 YFSETQ. CDR3 length equals 14 residues. Recovered status applied to Cohort 3 donors who had two consecutive negative PCRs. It also applied to those with clearance or with symptom resolution. V gene TRBV5-1 combines with J gene TRBJ2-7; D perhaps matches TRBD1 (5 bases). This sequence originates from a woman aged 50 to 60 who had recovered from COVID-19. The sample comprised PBMCs or T cells enriched from blood (not recorded which). CDR3 amino acids: CASSGGQRTYEQYF. The CDR3 coding sequence is TGCGCCAGCAGCGGCGGACAACGGACCTACGAGCAGTACTTC.